The rows below give T cell receptor beta chains drawn from one sample of a study of liver allograft versus peripheral blood T cells. TCRdb itself ran the reads through MiXCR, one entry per CDR3 protein. This sample yields approximately 8,100 distinct CDR3 sequences, of which approximately 17% are seen a single time; 4.4% belongs to the top ten. These receptors originate from a human patient who had a liver transplant. Some of the T cells may derive from the graft donor. The CDR3 runs from the conserved cysteine through the conserved F or W. D genes are given only for firm matches. Clone size appears in some rows only: once, few, many, or a class for an expanded clone.

v_gene	abundance	j_gene	d_gene	CDR3aa	CDR3nt
TRBV6-5	-	TRBJ1-3	-	CASSYSLVNGNTIYF	TGTGCCAGCAGTTACTCGCTTGTGAATGGAAACACCATATATTTT
TRBV28	-	TRBJ1-6	-	CASTRDARGNSPLHF	TGTGCCAGCACCCGCGATGCGAGGGGTAATTCACCCCTCCACTTT
TRBV30	-	TRBJ2-2	-	CAWSVGSGELFF	TGTGCCTGGAGTGTAGGGTCCGGGGAGCTGTTTTTT
TRBV19	medium-sized	TRBJ1-2	-	CASSNRRDGGEGYTF	TGTGCCAGTAGTAACCGCCGGGACGGCGGAGAAGGCTACACCTTC
TRBV28	-	TRBJ1-5	TRBD1	CASSSGNRGLGNQPQHF	TGTGCCAGCAGTTCTGGAAACAGGGGGCTTGGCAATCAGCCCCAGCATTTT
TRBV20-1	-	TRBJ2-7	-	CSARSQGNEQYF	TGCAGTGCTAGATCGCAGGGAAACGAGCAGTACTTC
TRBV6-5	medium-sized	TRBJ2-3	-	CASSYSIATSTDTQYF	TGTGCCAGCAGTTACTCGATAGCGACTAGCACAGATACGCAGTATTTT
TRBV29-1	once	TRBJ1-4	-	CSDRIATNEKLFF	TGCAGCGATAGGATCGCAACTAATGAAAAACTGTTTTTT
TRBV6-6	medium-sized	TRBJ2-3	-	CASETGGRRSTDTQYF	TGTGCCAGCGAAACGGGGGGCAGGCGGAGCACAGATACGCAGTATTTT
TRBV12-3/TRBV12-4	-	TRBJ1-4	-	CASRILPATHEKLFF	TGTGCCAGCAGGATCTTGCCTGCAACTCATGAAAAACTGTTTTTT
TRBV13	medium-sized	TRBJ2-3	TRBD2	CASRGTRSIDTQYF	TGTGCCAGCAGGGGGACTAGAAGTATAGATACGCAGTATTTT
TRBV5-4	medium-sized	TRBJ2-7	TRBD2	CASSLAGTSGTFEQYF	TGTGCCAGCAGCTTGGCCGGGACTAGCGGGACATTTGAGCAGTACTTC
TRBV27	medium-sized	TRBJ2-3	-	CASSAGVGDTQYF	TGTGCCAGCAGCGCAGGGGTGGGAGATACGCAGTATTTT
TRBV28	-	TRBJ2-7	TRBD2	CATTPGLAREQYF	TGTGCCACTACCCCCGGACTAGCGCGGGAGCAGTACTTC
TRBV19	many	TRBJ2-7	-	CARQPSSYEQYF	TGTGCCCGTCAGCCCTCCTCCTACGAGCAGTACTTC
TRBV18	medium-sized	TRBJ2-3	TRBD1	CASSRGQPSTDTQYF	TGTGCCAGCTCACGGGGACAGCCTAGCACAGATACGCAGTATTTT
TRBV12-3/TRBV12-4	-	TRBJ1-1	-	CASGLGYEAFF	TGTGCTAGTGGTTTGGGTTACGAAGCTTTCTTT
TRBV29-1	many	TRBJ1-2	TRBD1	CSVEDSPKPGQASYTF	TGCAGCGTTGAAGATTCCCCTAAACCGGGACAGGCGTCCTACACCTTC
TRBV9	few	TRBJ1-2	-	CASSLSSYGYTF	TGTGCCAGCAGCTTAAGCTCTTATGGCTACACCTTC
TRBV18	medium-sized	TRBJ1-1	-	CASSLKHQGPGTEAFF	TGTGCCAGCTCACTTAAACATCAGGGGCCGGGAACTGAAGCTTTCTTT
TRBV20-1	-	TRBJ2-7	TRBD1	CSARDSRTGGYEQYF	TGCAGTGCTAGAGATTCGAGGACAGGGGGCTACGAGCAGTACTTC
TRBV5-6	-	TRBJ1-6	-	CASSPAPGGDFSPLHF	TGTGCCAGCAGCCCCGCCCCGGGAGGGGATTTCTCACCCCTCCACTTT
TRBV12-3/TRBV12-4	few	TRBJ2-5	-	CASSFWEGETQYF	TGTGCCAGCAGTTTCTGGGAAGGAGAGACCCAGTACTTC
TRBV15	medium-sized	TRBJ2-3	-	CATSPPLAATDTQYF	TGTGCCACCAGCCCCCCTCTGGCAGCCACAGATACGCAGTATTTT
TRBV24-1	medium-sized	TRBJ2-2	-	CATSETLFGTEIGELFF	TGTGCCACCAGTGAGACCCTGTTTGGGACGGAGATCGGGGAGCTGTTTTTT
TRBV18	medium-sized	TRBJ2-5	-	CASSPELGPRETQYF	TGTGCCAGCTCACCGGAACTAGGACCTCGAGAGACCCAGTACTTC
TRBV3-1	-	TRBJ1-1	-	CASSQDRRGQAFF	TGTGCCAGCAGCCAAGATCGTCGCGGTCAAGCTTTCTTT
TRBV7-2	medium-sized	TRBJ1-3	TRBD1	CASSLSGTGGNTIYF	TGTGCCAGCAGCCTTAGCGGGACAGGGGGAAACACCATATATTTT
TRBV9	medium-sized	TRBJ2-1	TRBD1	CASSVGTVPYNEQFF	TGTGCCAGCAGCGTCGGGACAGTGCCCTACAATGAGCAGTTCTTC
TRBV12-3/TRBV12-4	-	TRBJ1-2	-	CASSFYPGQGGDGYTF	TGTGCCAGCAGTTTTTACCCTGGGCAGGGAGGGGATGGCTACACCTTC
TRBV13	medium-sized	TRBJ2-2	-	CASSLQGRGTGELFF	TGTGCCAGCAGCCTTCAGGGACGCGGCACCGGGGAGCTGTTTTTT
TRBV6-1	medium-sized	TRBJ2-3	TRBD1	CASTLLGQGGDTQYF	TGTGCCAGCACCCTCTTAGGACAGGGGGGAGATACGCAGTATTTT
TRBV25-1	few	TRBJ1-1	-	CASSDRAKGTEAFF	TGTGCCAGCAGTGACCGGGCGAAGGGCACTGAAGCTTTCTTT
TRBV18	medium-sized	TRBJ1-3	TRBD1	CASSPGGQGINGNTIYF	TGTGCCAGCTCACCAGGCGGACAGGGGATAAATGGAAACACCATATATTTT
TRBV6-6	many	TRBJ1-4	-	CASSYVILEKEKLFF	TGTGCCAGCAGTTATGTAATTCTAGAAAAGGAAAAACTGTTTTTT
TRBV15	medium-sized	TRBJ2-2	-	CATEPSSNTGELFF	TGTGCCACCGAACCTAGCTCGAACACCGGGGAGCTGTTTTTT
TRBV19	-	TRBJ1-5	-	CARRRDTNNQPQHF	TGTGCCAGGAGGAGAGACACGAACAATCAGCCCCAGCATTTT
TRBV18	medium-sized	TRBJ2-7	-	CASSRQRTGSYEQYF	TGTGCCAGCTCACGGCAGAGGACTGGATCCTACGAGCAGTACTTC
TRBV10-3	-	TRBJ2-1	TRBD2	CAISGLAGGGEQFF	TGTGCCATCAGTGGACTAGCGGGAGGCGGGGAGCAGTTCTTC
TRBV12-3/TRBV12-4	-	TRBJ1-1	-	CASSFGGSGTEAFF	TGTGCCAGCAGTTTCGGGGGGTCCGGCACTGAAGCTTTCTTT
TRBV12-3/TRBV12-4	-	TRBJ2-5	TRBD2	CASTPGLAEFYSQETQYF	TGTGCCAGCACCCCGGGACTAGCGGAATTCTACTCACAAGAGACCCAGTACTTC
TRBV5-4	medium-sized	TRBJ1-1	-	CASSLSYGTPTEAFF	TGTGCCAGCAGCCTGAGCTACGGGACACCCACTGAAGCTTTCTTT
TRBV19	medium-sized	TRBJ2-1	-	CASSMMGGSYNEQFF	TGTGCCAGTAGTATGATGGGCGGCTCCTACAATGAGCAGTTCTTC
TRBV15	medium-sized	TRBJ2-3	-	CATSPGYTDTQYF	TGTGCCACCAGTCCTGGGTACACAGATACGCAGTATTTT
TRBV12-5	-	TRBJ1-1	TRBD1	CASGLVLRQGTEAFF	TGTGCTAGTGGTTTGGTACTCAGACAGGGCACTGAAGCTTTCTTT